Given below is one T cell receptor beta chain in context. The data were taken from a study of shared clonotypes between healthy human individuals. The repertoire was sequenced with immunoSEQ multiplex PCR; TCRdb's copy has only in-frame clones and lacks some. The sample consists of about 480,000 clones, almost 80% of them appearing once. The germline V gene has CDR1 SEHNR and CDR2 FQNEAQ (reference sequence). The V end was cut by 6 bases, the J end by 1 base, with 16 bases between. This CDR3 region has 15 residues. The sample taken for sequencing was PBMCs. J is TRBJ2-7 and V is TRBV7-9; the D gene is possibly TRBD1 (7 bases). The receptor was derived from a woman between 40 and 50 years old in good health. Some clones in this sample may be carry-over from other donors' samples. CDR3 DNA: TGTGCCAGCAGGTCTGGGGGGACAGAATCCTACGAGCAGTACTTC. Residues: CASRSGGTESYEQYF.